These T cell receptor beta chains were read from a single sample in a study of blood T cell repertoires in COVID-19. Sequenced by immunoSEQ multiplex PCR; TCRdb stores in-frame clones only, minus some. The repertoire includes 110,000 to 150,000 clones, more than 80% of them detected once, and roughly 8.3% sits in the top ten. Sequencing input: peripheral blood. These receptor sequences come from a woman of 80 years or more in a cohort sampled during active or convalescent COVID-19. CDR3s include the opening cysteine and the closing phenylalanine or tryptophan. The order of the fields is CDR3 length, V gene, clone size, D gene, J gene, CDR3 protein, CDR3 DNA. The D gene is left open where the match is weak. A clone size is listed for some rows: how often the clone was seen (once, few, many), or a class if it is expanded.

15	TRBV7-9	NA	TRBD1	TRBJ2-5	CASSFPQGVQETQYF	TGTGCCAGCAGCTTCCCTCAGGGGGTCCAAGAGACCCAGTACTTC
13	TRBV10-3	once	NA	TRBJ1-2	CAIRVTGIDGYTF	TGTGCCATCAGAGTAACAGGGATCGATGGCTACACCTTC
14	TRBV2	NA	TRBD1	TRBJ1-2	CASSGGQVGYGYTF	TGTGCCAGCAGTGGGGGACAGGTTGGCTATGGCTACACCTTC
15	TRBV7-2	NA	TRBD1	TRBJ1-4	CASSSYRGFGEKLFF	TGTGCCAGCAGCTCCTACAGGGGGTTTGGCGAAAAACTGTTTTTT
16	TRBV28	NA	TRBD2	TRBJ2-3	CASSTLKRGAPDTQYF	TGTGCCAGCAGTACCTTAAAGCGGGGGGCTCCAGATACGCAGTATTTT
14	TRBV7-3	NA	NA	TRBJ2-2	CASSLTPDTGELFF	TGTGCCAGCAGCTTAACCCCCGACACCGGGGAGCTGTTTTTT
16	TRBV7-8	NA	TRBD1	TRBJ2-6	CASSLGRGYGANVLTF	TGTGCCAGCAGCTTAGGCAGGGGGTATGGGGCCAACGTCCTGACTTTC
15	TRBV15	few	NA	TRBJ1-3	CATSRDVGAGNTIYF	TGTGCCACCAGCAGAGATGTGGGCGCTGGAAACACCATATATTTT
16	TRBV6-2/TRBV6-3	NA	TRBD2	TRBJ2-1	CASSFHLAGGNNEQFF	TGTGCCAGCAGTTTCCACCTAGCGGGGGGCAACAATGAGCAGTTCTTC
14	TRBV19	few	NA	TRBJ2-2	CASSWLASTGELFF	TGTGCCAGTAGTTGGTTAGCGAGCACCGGGGAGCTGTTTTTT
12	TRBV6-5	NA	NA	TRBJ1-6	CASGAGNSPLHF	TGTGCCAGCGGCGCGGGGAATTCACCCCTCCACTTT
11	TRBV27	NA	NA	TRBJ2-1	CASSSQVKQFF	TGTGCCAGCAGTTCACAGGTCAAACAGTTCTTC
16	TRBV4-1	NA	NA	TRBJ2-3	CASSQAWGEYTDTQYF	TGCGCCAGCAGCCAAGCCTGGGGCGAATACACAGATACGCAGTATTTT
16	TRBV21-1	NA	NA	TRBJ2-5	CASSTPPAAMWETQYF	TGTGCCAGCAGCACCCCCCCCGCCGCTATGTGGGAGACCCAGTACTTC
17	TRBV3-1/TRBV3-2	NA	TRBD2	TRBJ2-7	CASSRTTTSGGAYEQYF	TGTGCCAGCAGCAGAACGACGACTAGCGGGGGGGCCTACGAGCAGTACTTC
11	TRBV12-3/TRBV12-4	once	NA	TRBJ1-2	CASSGNYGYTF	TGTGCCAGCAGCGGTAACTATGGCTACACCTTC
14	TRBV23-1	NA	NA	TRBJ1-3	CASEVAVSGNTIYF	TGCGCCAGCGAAGTGGCCGTATCTGGAAACACCATATATTTT
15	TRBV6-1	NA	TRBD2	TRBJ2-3	CASSELAGSTDTQYF	TGTGCCAGCAGTGAACTAGCGGGGAGCACAGATACGCAGTATTTT